Listed below are T cell receptor beta chains from one sample, sequenced in a study of blood T cells in healthy people across ages. TCRdb re-called the 5' RACE reads through MiXCR, storing one row per CDR3 protein. Among roughly 1,300,000 distinct CDR3 sequences listed, 55% to 75% were seen once. Material: blood. These receptors all stem from a man younger than 35 in good health. CDR3s leave out the opening cysteine and the closing phenylalanine or tryptophan. Each record gives: V gene, J gene, clone size, CDR3 protein. Size values are once, few and many counts, or a class for expanded clones, and some rows have none.

TRBV18	TRBJ2-6	-	ASSRGLAGVYSGANVLT
TRBV29-1	TRBJ2-1	few	SEREMGRNEQF
TRBV12-3/TRBV12-4	TRBJ1-2	few	ASSWGTFNYGYT
TRBV27	TRBJ1-1	-	ASSLSPRDRRQAF
TRBV29-1	TRBJ1-1	-	SVGREVNTEAF
TRBV10-3	TRBJ2-5	-	AISDEEWETQY
TRBV29-1	TRBJ1-1	-	SVEPAGGSTEAF
TRBV6-2/TRBV6-3	TRBJ2-6	-	ASSPRGTGGAGANVLT
TRBV10-3	TRBJ2-7	-	AITTSGTYEQY
TRBV7-9	TRBJ2-1	few	ASSARRSRVAVGEQF
TRBV6-1	TRBJ2-4	once	ASSELPGVLAKNIQY
TRBV7-9	TRBJ1-2	-	ASSSDLVGGYT
TRBV10-3	TRBJ1-1	-	AISESGEAF
TRBV7-2	TRBJ2-1	-	ASSLGLVEGFNEQF
TRBV7-2	TRBJ2-5	-	ASSLGGGRAETQY
TRBV12-3/TRBV12-4	TRBJ2-1	-	ASSATRESSQF
TRBV20-1	TRBJ2-7	-	SATGQTTYEQY
TRBV20-1	TRBJ2-4	-	SAVGRNFGNIQY
TRBV3-1	TRBJ2-7	once	ASSQVPGVGIYEQY
TRBV12-3/TRBV12-4	TRBJ2-1	few	ASNPPGLEQF
TRBV20-1	TRBJ1-1	few	SARDRRGDTEAF
TRBV11-2	TRBJ2-5	few	ASSLDHMAETQY
TRBV6-5	TRBJ1-2	-	ASSPGGSQGYT
TRBV6-1	TRBJ2-3	-	ASGDSGRTTDTQY
TRBV7-9	TRBJ2-1	-	ASSLSGYSYNEQF
TRBV2	TRBJ1-2	-	ASSEDSLSYGYT
TRBV7-8	TRBJ2-1	-	ASSLGRWGDNEQF
TRBV7-2	TRBJ1-2	-	ASSLSGFYYGYT
TRBV24-1	TRBJ2-1	-	ATGRVGEQF
TRBV12-3/TRBV12-4	TRBJ2-5	-	ASSLKLAGVRETQY
TRBV4-1	TRBJ1-4	-	ASSLGVTNEKLF
TRBV12-3/TRBV12-4	-	-	ASSFQTGRVEQY
TRBV6-4	TRBJ2-7	many	ASRRTSDYEQY
TRBV5-1	TRBJ2-1	-	ASSPRAALLSSYNEQF
TRBV3-1	TRBJ2-6	-	ASSQEEGDRVFRSGANVLT
TRBV5-1	TRBJ1-4	-	ASSSGLLGNEKLF
TRBV20-1	TRBJ2-5	-	SATPAPGGQETQY
TRBV2	TRBJ1-4	-	ASSIRSNEKLF
TRBV20-1	TRBJ1-2	few	SARDSAEGNYGYT
TRBV3-1	TRBJ1-2	few	ASSQGAVNYGYT
TRBV30	-	-	AWSELAASNEQY
TRBV5-1	TRBJ1-1	-	ASSIQGWNMNTEAF
TRBV5-6	TRBJ2-5	-	ASSLGPFETQY
TRBV6-6	TRBJ2-7	few	ASSYSIGDSRLYEQY
TRBV7-9	-	-	ASSLWDQFHEQY
TRBV3-1	TRBJ1-6	-	ASSQPGTGDSPLH
TRBV6-1	TRBJ1-2	few	ASREGDRNGYT
TRBV3-1	TRBJ1-2	-	ASSQGVMAGYT
TRBV20-1	TRBJ2-5	-	SGLKRGSMETQY
TRBV7-6	TRBJ1-1	-	ASSPVFALMNTEAF
TRBV2	TRBJ2-5	many	ASSGRGPQTQY
TRBV20-1	TRBJ2-1	few	SARESAGSRYNEQF
TRBV6-1	TRBJ2-7	few	ASSVQGIPYEQY
TRBV10-2	TRBJ2-7	few	ASSERLAETYEQY
TRBV11-3	TRBJ2-1	-	ASSARTSGKDEQF
TRBV20-1	TRBJ2-1	once	SPGYGNEQF
TRBV3-1	TRBJ2-1	-	ASSQVSGVYNEQF